The rows below give T cell receptor beta chains drawn from one sample of a study of beta chain features in type 1 diabetes. Here immunoSEQ multiplex PCR was the method, and the copy in TCRdb shows in-frame clones only, minus some. The sample includes over 650,000 clones, over 12% of them seen just once. The sequencing sample was made of naive CD4+ T cells from blood. Every receptor here comes from a man aged 18-30 years with type 1 diabetes. Each CDR3 is given with its conserved first and last residue. A D gene is named only where the DNA matches it firmly. Clone size is shown for a subset of rows, as once, few, many or a class of expanded clone.

CAWMGPYQETQYF	TGTGCCTGGATGGGTCCTTACCAAGAGACCCAGTACTTC	TRBV30	TRBJ2-5	NA	NA
CASSYSTGQGGNEQFF	TGTGCCAGCAGTTACTCGACGGGACAGGGGGGGAATGAGCAGTTCTTC	TRBV6-5	TRBJ2-1	NA	TRBD1
CASSEGGVSYTF	TGTGCCAGCAGTGAAGGAGGAGTAAGCTACACCTTC	TRBV2	TRBJ1-2	few	NA
CASSLGTAKNIQYF	TGTGCCAGCAGCCTAGGGACCGCTAAAAACATTCAGTACTTC	TRBV13	TRBJ2-4	NA	NA
CASRGGQGFYNEQFF	TGTGCCAGTAGGGGGGGACAGGGCTTCTACAATGAGCAGTTCTTC	TRBV2	TRBJ2-1	few	TRBD1
CASSLTSGRAQDTQYF	TGTGCCAGTAGCCTTACTAGCGGGAGGGCCCAAGATACGCAGTATTTT	TRBV19	TRBJ2-3	NA	TRBD2
CASSYPGQGTYGYTF	TGTGCCAGTAGTTATCCTGGACAGGGGACCTATGGCTACACCTTC	TRBV19	TRBJ1-2	few	TRBD1
CACTSGGTETQYF	TGTGCCTGCACGTCCGGGGGGACGGAGACCCAGTACTTC	TRBV30	TRBJ2-5	few	TRBD2
CASMSERGGRRTGELFF	TGTGCCAGTATGTCTGAGCGGGGGGGCCGACGCACCGGGGAGCTGTTTTTT	TRBV19	TRBJ2-2	NA	TRBD2
CASNRQGSPGELFF	TGTGCCAGTAACCGACAGGGATCACCCGGGGAGCTGTTTTTT	TRBV19	TRBJ2-2	few	TRBD1
CASSWTGMEGYTF	TGTGCCAGCAGTTGGACAGGGATGGAGGGCTACACCTTC	TRBV6-5	TRBJ1-2	NA	TRBD1
CASSSDRVGSGELFF	TGCGCCAGCAGCTCCGACAGGGTCGGTTCCGGGGAGCTGTTTTTT	TRBV5-1	TRBJ2-2	NA	TRBD1
CASSLEALKSSGRREQYF	TGTGCCAGCAGCTTAGAAGCTCTCAAATCTAGCGGGAGGCGCGAGCAGTACTTC	TRBV7-2	TRBJ2-7	NA	TRBD2
CASSLRGGSKSYEQYF	TGCGCCAGCAGCCTCCGTGGCGGGAGTAAAAGCTACGAGCAGTACTTC	TRBV4-1	TRBJ2-7	NA	TRBD2
CASSPITGTWNIQYF	TGTGCCAGCAGCCCAATAACAGGGACCTGGAACATTCAGTACTTC	TRBV6-5	TRBJ2-4	few	NA
CASSQLGQFYGYTF	TGCGCCAGCAGCCAACTCGGACAGTTCTATGGCTACACCTTC	TRBV4-3	TRBJ1-2	few	NA
CASSAPGQAVTDTQYF	TGTGCCAGCAGCGCACCGGGACAGGCCGTCACAGATACGCAGTATTTT	TRBV7-2	TRBJ2-3	few	TRBD1
CASSQERYLGQYF	TGCGCCAGCAGCCAAGAAAGGTATTTGGGGCAGTACTTC	TRBV4-3	TRBJ2-7	few	NA
CASSQGQGLLSSGNTIYF	TGTGCCAGCAGCCAGGGACAGGGTCTACTCAGCTCTGGAAACACCATATATTTT	TRBV7-9	TRBJ1-3	few	TRBD1
CASSPIAAGINSPLHF	TGTGCCAGCTCACCAATCGCGGCAGGGATAAATTCACCCCTCCACTTT	TRBV18	TRBJ1-6	few	NA
CAIRPLGSRNQPQHF	TGTGCCATCAGGCCCCTCGGGAGTAGAAATCAGCCCCAGCATTTT	TRBV10-3	TRBJ1-5	NA	NA
CASSEALRGEQYF	TGTGCCAGCAGTGAAGCGCTAAGGGGCGAGCAGTACTTC	TRBV2	TRBJ2-7	NA	NA
CASSQDPRVGTDTQYF	TGTGCCAGCAGCCAAGATCCGCGGGTTGGAACAGATACGCAGTATTTT	TRBV14	TRBJ2-3	few	NA
CAWSPVVGQTQYF	TGTGCCTGGAGTCCGGTAGTTGGGCAGACCCAGTACTTC	TRBV30	TRBJ2-5	NA	NA
CASSQARSSGGLYEQYF	TGTGCCAGCAGCCAAGCGAGATCTAGCGGGGGCCTCTACGAGCAGTACTTC	TRBV14	TRBJ2-7	few	TRBD2
CASSQKTGTTDTQYF	TGTGCCAGCAGCCAAAAGACAGGGACCACAGATACGCAGTATTTT	TRBV5-4	TRBJ2-3	few	TRBD1
CASSQESSGANVLTF	TGCGCCAGCAGCCAAGAAAGCTCTGGGGCCAACGTCCTGACTTTC	TRBV4-3	TRBJ2-6	few	NA
CATRQVAGTEAFF	TGTGCCACCCGCCAAGTGGCGGGCACTGAAGCTTTCTTT	TRBV19	TRBJ1-1	few	NA
CASTLKNIQYF	TGTGCCTCCACCCTGAAAAACATTCAGTACTTC	TRBV30	TRBJ2-4	NA	NA
CASSLAAAGVDGYTF	TGTGCCAGCAGCTTAGCCGCAGCCGGGGTAGATGGCTACACCTTC	TRBV7-2	TRBJ1-2	NA	NA
CASSHPGQGNEQYF	TGCGCCAGCAGCCACCCCGGACAGGGAAACGAGCAGTACTTC	TRBV4-1	TRBJ2-7	few	TRBD1
CASTPGLAGVADTQYF	TGTGCCAGCACCCCCGGGCTAGCGGGAGTAGCAGATACGCAGTATTTT	TRBV7-9	TRBJ2-3	few	TRBD2
CSATSYNEQFF	TGCAGTGCTACTTCCTACAATGAGCAGTTCTTC	TRBV20-1	TRBJ2-1	NA	NA
CASSLVSYNTGELFF	TGTGCCAGCAGCTTAGTTTCTTACAACACCGGGGAGCTGTTTTTT	TRBV11-2	TRBJ2-2	NA	NA
CSGEGPGETQYF	TGCAGCGGGGAGGGTCCGGGGGAGACCCAGTACTTC	TRBV29-1	TRBJ2-5	NA	TRBD2
CASSLTSPGELFF	TGTGCCAGCAGTCTTACCTCCCCCGGGGAGCTGTTTTTT	TRBV7-3	TRBJ2-2	NA	NA
CASSKGQGTGYTF	TGTGCCAGCAGTAAGGGACAGGGGACCGGCTACACCTTC	TRBV6-5	TRBJ1-2	NA	TRBD1